These 23 T cell receptor beta chains were sequenced from one sample in a study of regulatory T cells in long-lasting Graves disease. Time point indicated: newly diagnosed GD, antithyroid drugs for less than 3 months. Making the TCR library involved RNA that had been extracted from PBMCs. Assembly of TCR beta libraries relied on iRepertoire HTBI primers together with Arm-PCR of CDR3 regions. Each CDR3 protein gets one entry after TCRdb re-called the multiplex PCR reads with MiXCR. This sample has 520,000 or so distinct CDR3 sequences, with around 12% found just once. The sample also formed part of further work on T cells in Graves' hyperthyroidism and ophthalmopathy.

The starting material was peripheral blood mononuclear cells (PBMCs), obtained at new diagnosis, from a patient treated with antithyroid drugs. The receptors here all came from a woman aged 25 to 39 with Graves disease.

This clonotype has a count of ten or more. The chain combines TRBV14 with TRBJ2-7, with 9 positions matching TRBD1. The J segment lost 4 bases and the V segment lost 0 bases, leaving 10 bases of the junction unmatched. Per germline, CDR1 SGHDN and CDR2 FVKESK. This CDR3 is 17 amino acids long. In nucleotides, the CDR3 is TGTGCCAGCAGCCAAGATTGGGAGGGGACAGGGAGATACGAGCAGTACTTC. The encoded protein is CASSQDWEGTGRYEQYF.

This clonotype showed up many times. The chain joins TRBV11-3 to TRBJ2-2; a weak D match, TRBD1 (6 bases). V lost 5 bases to trimming and J lost 7 bases, with 20 bases between them. This CDR3 has 16 amino acids. Per germline, CDR1 SGHNT and CDR2 YENEEA. The CDR3 region is CASSPGGSGAGGELFF. For the CDR3, the DNA is TGTGCCAGCAGCCCTGGGGGTTCAGGGGCTGGCGGGGAGCTGTTTTTT.

This clonotype came up many times. V gene TRBV7-2 combines with J gene TRBJ2-7, with D perhaps TRBD1 (5 bases). Between the trimmed V and J ends, which lost 2 bases and 6 bases, there was a span of 23 bases. CDR1 is SGHTA, CDR2 FQGNSA, per germline. There are 17 residues in the CDR3. CDR3 DNA: TGTGCCAGCAGCTTACAAGGTTCAGGACATCCCAGGGTCGAGCAGTACTTC. This gives the protein CASSLQGSGHPRVEQYF.

This clonotype was observed at least ten times. The rearrangement joins TRBV11-2 to TRBJ1-2; D remains unclear. Trimming removed 5 bases at V and 4 bases at J, with 5 bases between. From germline, CDR1 is SGHAT and CDR2 FQNNGV. The CDR3 has 11 residues. The CDR3 coding sequence is TGTGCCAGCAGCAACACCTATGGCTACACCTTC. The encoded protein is CASSNTYGYTF.

The gene calls are TRBV20-1 and TRBJ2-1; 8 bases match TRBD2. Per germline, CDR1 DFQATT and CDR2 SNEGSKA (reference sequence). The V segment lost 0 bases and the J segment 8 bases; nucleotides outside the gene matches: 15. The CDR3 loop spans 17 amino acids. The CDR3 sequence is CSARDNKRESRQYEQFF. The DNA for the CDR3 is TGCAGTGCTAGAGATAATAAGCGGGAGTCCCGCCAGTATGAGCAGTTCTTC.

In this sample, this clonotype turned up a few times. This sequence joins TRBV2 and TRBJ1-1; 11 nucleotides align to TRBD1. V shed 0 bases and J 12 bases; nucleotides not matched to a gene: 9. CDR3 length: 15 amino acids. Germline lookup yields CDR1 SNHLY and CDR2 FYNNEI. The CDR3 nucleotides are TGTGCCAGCAGTGAAGCGCTTCACGGGACAGGGGGTCCTTTCTTT. Residues: CASSEALHGTGGPFF.

This clonotype was detected many times. This chain links TRBV2 with TRBJ1-6; the match to TRBD1 covers 9 bases. This CDR3 has 14 residues. Germline trimming cut 7 bases from V and 9 bases from J; bases unmatched to any gene: 7. Germline V gene lookup returns CDR1 SNHLY and CDR2 FYNNEI. CDR3 residues: CASNGDRAGSPLHF. CDR3 in DNA: TGTGCCAGCAATGGGGACAGGGCCGGTTCACCCCTCCACTTT.

This clonotype was picked up many times. CDR3 nucleotide sequence: TGCAGCGGGACACCGAACACCGGGGAGCTGTTTTTT. Translating it yields CSGTPNTGELFF. J is TRBJ2-2 and V is TRBV29-1; maybe TRBD1 (5 bases). The CDR3 loop spans 12 amino acids. Germline loops: CDR1 SQVTM, CDR2 ANQGSEA. V was pared by 7 bases and J by 0 bases, with 6 bases between.

A remark on this clonotype: This could be a read error, since a much larger clone is one nucleotide away. The chain combines TRBV12-3 or TRBV12-4 with TRBJ2-1; 9 bases line up with TRBD2. The CDR3 has 15 amino acids. The ends lost 5 bases at V and 7 bases at J; junction bases unmatched: 9. The CDR3 is CASSPSGNPGNEQFF. As DNA, the CDR3 is TGTGCCAGCAGTCCTAGCGGGAACCCGGGGAATGAGCAGTTCTTC.

This clonotype came up a few times. The chain joins TRBV4-3 to TRBJ2-7; D is possibly TRBD1 (6 bases). Germline V CDR1 and CDR2: LGHNA, YSLEER. The CDR3 sequence is 15 residues long. Trimming removed 4 bases at V and 0 bases at J, with 13 bases between. CDR3 region: CASSLQTGLSYEQYF. The CDR3 DNA reads TGCGCCAGCAGCCTTCAGACAGGCCTCTCCTACGAGCAGTACTTC.

This clonotype was counted at least ten times. The junction differs from germline at one of its ends, possibly a read error. The chain links TRBV11-2 to TRBJ2-5; TRBD2 matches 7 bases. The CDR3 runs 14 residues. The germline CDR1 and CDR2 sequences are SGHAT and FQNNGV. In nucleotides, the CDR3 is TGTGCCAGCAGCTCCCCCGGAGCGGGGCCGTTCGTGTTCTTC. Protein: CASSSPGAGPFVFF.

This clonotype was found many times. This chain connects TRBV27 to TRBJ2-3, with D possibly TRBD2 on 6 matching bases. CDR3 length: 12 amino acids. V lost 5 bases and J 5 bases, leaving 8 bases between the germline ends. Per germline, CDR1 MNHEY and CDR2 SMNVEV (reference sequence). CDR3 region: CASSRAGDTQYF. CDR3 sequence (DNA): TGTGCCAGCAGTAGAGCGGGAGATACGCAGTATTTT.

In its sample, this clonotype was seen many times. The chain uses TRBV3-1 and TRBJ1-6; 7 nucleotides align to TRBD1. This CDR3 contains 17 residues. From germline, CDR1 is LGHDT and CDR2 YNNKEL (reference sequence). After removal of 0 bases from V and 8 bases from J, the junction contained 10 bases not matched to a gene. The CDR3, as DNA: TGTGCCAGCAGCCAAGACCTCTACAGGGGACCGGATTCACCCCTCCACTTT. Its protein is CASSQDLYRGPDSPLHF. Using reference TRBV3-1 and TRBJ1-6 for the parts outside the CDR3, the full variable domain is DTAVSQTPKYLVTQMGNDKSIKCEQNLGHDTMYWYKQDSKKFLKIMFSYNNKELIINETVPNRFSPKSPDKAHLNLHINSLELGDSAVYFCASSQDLYRGPDSPLHFGNGTRLTVT.

This clonotype came up many times. This chain connects TRBV11-1 to TRBJ2-7; 8 positions agree with TRBD2. Germline CDR1 reads SGHAT; CDR2 reads FQDESV (reference sequence). The ends lost 5 bases at V and 5 bases at J; junction bases unmatched: 11. The CDR3 length is 15 residues. CDR3 in DNA: TGTGCCAGCAGCCGTCGGACTAGCCTTCTCCACGAGCAGTACTTC. Its translation is CASSRRTSLLHEQYF. Full variable domain (rest looked up from reference TRBV11-1 and TRBJ2-7): EAEVAQSPRYKITEKSQAVAFWCDPISGHATLYWYRQILGQGPELLVQFQDESVVDDSQLPKDRFSAERLKGVDSTLKIQPAELGDSAMYLCASSRRTSLLHEQYFGPGTRLTVT.

This rearrangement joins TRBV2 to TRBJ2-7, with 7 bases aligning to TRBD1. With 3 bases clipped from V and 0 bases from J, the junction kept 8 bases outside the gene matches. This CDR3 comprises 16 residues. Per germline, CDR1 SNHLY and CDR2 FYNNEI. The CDR3 DNA sequence: TGTGCCAGCAGTGATGTTAGGGACAGCTTCTCCTACGAGCAGTACTTC. Residues: CASSDVRDSFSYEQYF. Full variable domain (missing parts from reference TRBV2 and TRBJ2-7): EPEVTQTPSHQVTQMGQEVILRCVPISNHLYFYWYRQILGQKVEFLVSFYNNEISEKSEIFDDQFSVERPDGSNFTLKIRSTKLEDSAMYFCASSDVRDSFSYEQYFGPGTRLTVT.

There are many counts of this clonotype. The rearrangement joins TRBV7-9 to TRBJ1-5, with 9 bases identical to TRBD1. V lost 5 bases and J lost 7; bases outside the gene matches: 12. CDR1 and CDR2 from the germline V gene are SEHNR and FQNEAQ (reference sequence). This CDR3 has 16 amino acids. CDR3 DNA: TGTGCCAGCAGCAACCAAGGACAGGGGAGGAACCAGCCCCAGCATTTT. Amino acid sequence: CASSNQGQGRNQPQHF.

This clonotype was picked up many times. This chain links TRBV10-3 with TRBJ2-6; TRBD2 matches at 12 bases. The CDR3 extends over 18 amino acids. The V gene end was trimmed by 5 bases and the J gene end by 0 bases; junction bases not matched to a gene: 5. Germline V gene sequence: CDR1 ENHRY, CDR2 SYGVKD. This CDR3 is CAISSAGLAGSGANVLTF. The DNA for the CDR3 is TGTGCCATCAGTAGCGCGGGACTAGCGGGCTCTGGGGCCAACGTCCTGACTTTC.

This clonotype has a count of ten or more. The chain links TRBV15 to TRBJ2-2; 8 nucleotides line up with TRBD1. The trim removed 0 bases at V and 7 bases at J, leaving 7 bases unmatched. The CDR3 totals 16 residues. Germline CDR1 LNHNV, CDR2 YYDKDF (reference sequence). The CDR3 DNA is TGTGCCACCAGCAGAGACAGGGGGCTACTTATCGGGGAGCTGTTTTTT. Residues: CATSRDRGLLIGELFF.

This clonotype was counted ten times or more. The J gene is TRBJ1-1, the V gene TRBV10-3; unclear D gene. CDR1 and CDR2 (germline): ENHRY, SYGVKD. V was clipped by 2 bases and J by 0 bases, with 4 bases between them. The CDR3 totals 13 residues. The CDR3 sequence: CAISELMNTEAFF. For the CDR3, the DNA is TGTGCCATCAGTGAGCTGATGAACACTGAAGCTTTCTTT.

This clonotype was observed at least ten times. This sequence joins TRBV12-3 or TRBV12-4 and TRBJ1-2; D remains unclear. V gave up 5 bases and J gave up 4 bases, with 17 bases separating them. CDR3 length: 15 amino acids. The CDR3 spells CASSLPLAFSYGYTF. CDR3 sequence (DNA): TGTGCCAGCAGTCTCCCCCTGGCTTTTAGCTATGGCTACACCTTC.

This chain connects TRBV20-1 to TRBJ2-3; D gene uncertain. In germline, CDR1 is DFQATT, CDR2 SNEGSKA (reference sequence). The CDR3 sequence is 15 residues long. The germline V and J ends were trimmed by 0 bases and 2 bases, with 12 bases remaining between them. The CDR3 coding sequence is TGCAGTGCTAGAGATCCAAGGACCAACACAGATACGCAGTATTTT. Protein: CSARDPRTNTDTQYF.

The J gene is TRBJ1-1, the V gene TRBV28, with D possibly being TRBD1 (5 bases). This CDR3 has 13 residues. V lost 8 bases to trimming and J lost 5 bases, with 15 bases between them. Per the germline V gene, CDR1 is MDHEN and CDR2 is SYDVKM. CDR3 residues: CASRRGTVTEAFF. CDR3 DNA sequence: TGTGCCAGCCGCCGAGGGACGGTTACTGAAGCTTTCTTT. Drawing the rest from reference TRBV28 and TRBJ1-1, the complete variable domain is DVKVTQSSRYLVKRTGEKVFLECVQDMDHENMFWYRQDPGLGLRLIYFSYDVKMKEKGDIPEGYSVSREKKERFSLILESASTNQTSMYLCASRRGTVTEAFFGQGTRLTVV.

In this sample, this clonotype turned up a few times. This is likely a read error, given that the CDR3 carries no conserved phenylalanine or tryptophan at its end. V is TRBV30 and J is TRBJ1-3; possible D gene TRBD1, 5 bases. CDR3 length equals 11 residues. From germline, CDR1 is GTSNPN and CDR2 SVGIG (reference sequence). CDR3 in DNA: TGTCGAGGGGTCTCTGGAAACACCATATATCTT. Protein: CRGVSGNTIYL.